Reported below is one TCR beta chain. No cognate antigen has been identified for it. Base quality data are lacking; no much larger clone is found one base away. The sample originates from a study of OX40 agonist ivuxolimab in advanced cancers. General notes on the study: Ivuxolimab, which targeted the costimulatory receptor OX40 (CD134), was an agonistic, fully human IgG2 monoclonal antibody. Intravenous ivuxolimab was administered to patients every 2 weeks at six dose levels: 0.01, 0.1, 0.3, 1.5, 3 and 10 mg/kg. Among the approximately 50 dose-escalation patients, 19 had hepatocellular carcinoma, about 15 melanoma, 9 renal cell carcinoma and 9 head and neck cancer. In the dose-escalation cohort, approximately 80% of patients were male, and the mean age was 60 years with a range of about 20 to 80. Prior anti-PD-1, anti-PD-L1 or anti-CTLA-4 therapy was permitted, and less than 45% of dose-escalation patients had received checkpoint inhibitors. Three dose-escalation patients achieved partial responses, one with hepatocellular carcinoma and two with cutaneous melanoma. Peripheral TCRbeta sequencing aimed to test whether ivuxolimab altered TCR sequence diversity and caused clonal T-cell expansion. The paper describes the monotherapy dose-escalation part (N ≈ 52 patients) of the phase I trial of ivuxolimab.

V is pared back by 0 bases and J by 2 bases, with 11 bases lying between the germline termini. The germline V gene encodes CDR1 MNHEY and CDR2 SVGAGI. The CDR3 runs 15 amino acids, cysteine and phenylalanine included. The retained sequence is limited to the CDR3, 45 bases, with the frame set at the first base. The trial excluded patients who had a history of autoimmune disease or were on systemic immunosuppression. In every dose cohort, peripheral blood was drawn for TCR sequencing at baseline, cycle 4 day 1, and cycle 7 day 1. The samples were drawn from a first-in-human, open-label, multicenter phase I dose-escalation trial of ivuxolimab. Adults with locally advanced or metastatic head and neck squamous cell, hepatocellular, melanoma or renal cell carcinoma were enrolled in the trial. Before TCR sequencing, CD4+ and CD8+ T cells were separately sorted from peripheral blood. For sequencing of the TCRbeta CDR3 region, genomic DNA was extracted from the sorted cells. The immunoSEQ Assay was used for sequencing of TCRbeta CDR3 regions. TCRdb mirrors the immuneACCESS table, restricted to in-frame sequences. Some clones are absent from its copies; in checked studies, under half trace to an unresolved V gene, and the reason for the others is unknown. The sample records 72,000 or so clones, under 90% of which are singletons. The ten largest clones add up to about 0.44% of the sample.

Results and caveats for the whole study, not just this receptor: After ivuxolimab, more expanded clones were found on average in CD8+ T cells than in CD4+ T cells. In the 0.1-3.0 mg/kg groups, partial responders had among the lowest normalized peripheral clonal expansion, particularly in CD8+ T cells. Antigen specificity was not determined for the clonally expanded peripheral T cells. At doses of 0.1 to 3.0 mg/kg, clonal expansion of both CD4+ and CD8+ T cells in blood was seen between baseline and week 6. Low levels of normalized T-cell clonal expansion were also shown by some nonresponding patients.

The clonotype originates from an adult with an advanced solid tumor such as melanoma, head and neck, liver or kidney cancer. This chain joins TRBV6-5 to TRBJ2-7; TRBD1 is possibly the D segment (5 matching bases). The sequences come from CD4+ or CD8+ T cells sorted from blood, collected in a trial of the OX40 agonist ivuxolimab. CDR3 region: CASSYSPGPPYEQYF. The bases are TGTGCCAGCAGTTACTCGCCAGGGCCTCCCTACGAGCAGTACTTC.